This T cell receptor beta chain was observed in a study of shared clonotypes between healthy human individuals. This clone has a handful of counts. The authors divided CD4+ cells into CD45RA+ naive and CD45RA-negative memory subsets. Germline lookup yields CDR1 MNHEY and CDR2 SMNVEV (reference sequence). The V and J ends lost 5 bases and 0 bases respectively, with 13 bases between them. CDR3 size: 15 residues. Sequencing used immunoSEQ multiplex PCR; TCRdb keeps in-frame clones, though not all of them. The sample consists of some 2,000,000 clones, approximately 94% of them appearing once. This sequence originates from a man younger than 35 in good health. The sequenced material came from naive CD4+ T cells sorted from blood. Subset of the sample: CD45RA+ positively selected. This chain uses TRBV27 with TRBJ1-2, with TRBD1 as a possible D gene (6 bases). CDR3 bases: TGTGCCAGCAGTCCGGGGGGCAAAGCTAACTATGGCTACACCTTC. It translates to CASSPGGKANYGYTF.